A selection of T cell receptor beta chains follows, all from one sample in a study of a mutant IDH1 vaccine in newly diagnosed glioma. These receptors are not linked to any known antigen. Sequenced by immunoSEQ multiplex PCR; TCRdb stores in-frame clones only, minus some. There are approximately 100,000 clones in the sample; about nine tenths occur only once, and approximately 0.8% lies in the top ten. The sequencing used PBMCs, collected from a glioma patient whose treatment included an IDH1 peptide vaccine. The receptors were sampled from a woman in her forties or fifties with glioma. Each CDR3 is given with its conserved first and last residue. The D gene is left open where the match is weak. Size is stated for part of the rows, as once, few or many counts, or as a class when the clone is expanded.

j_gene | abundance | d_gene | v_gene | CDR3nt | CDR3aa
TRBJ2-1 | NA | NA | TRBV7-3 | TGTGCCAGCAGCTTCCCAGGGAATGAGCAGTTCTTC | CASSFPGNEQFF
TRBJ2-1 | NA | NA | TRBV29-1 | TGCAGCGTTGAAGGGTCCCCGTCGAGCTCCTACAATGAGCAGTTCTTC | CSVEGSPSSSYNEQFF
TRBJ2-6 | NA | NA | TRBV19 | TGTGCCACCGGCAGCTCTGGGGCCAACGTCCTGACTTTC | CATGSSGANVLTF
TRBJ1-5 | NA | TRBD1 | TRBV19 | TGTGCCAGTATCCCCGGACAGGGGGCTTATCAGCCCCAGCATTTT | CASIPGQGAYQPQHF
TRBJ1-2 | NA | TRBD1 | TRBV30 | TGTGCCTGGAGTGATGTTGTATGGGACAGGGGGGGTGCTAACTATGGCTACACCTTC | CAWSDVVWDRGGANYGYTF
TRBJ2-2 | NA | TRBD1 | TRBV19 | TGTGCCAGTAGATTGACAGGGGACACCGGGGAGCTGTTTTTT | CASRLTGDTGELFF
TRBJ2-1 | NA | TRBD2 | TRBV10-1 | TGCGCCAGCAGTGAACTAGCGGGAGAGAACTCCTACAATGAGCAGTTCTTC | CASSELAGENSYNEQFF
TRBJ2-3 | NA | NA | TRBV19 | TGTGCCAGTACCACCTCGAGCGGTCATACCACAAATACGCAGTATTTT | CASTTSSGHTTNTQYF
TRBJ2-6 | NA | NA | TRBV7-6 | TGTGCCAGCAGCCCTCAGGGAACTGGGGCCAACGTCCTGACTTTC | CASSPQGTGANVLTF
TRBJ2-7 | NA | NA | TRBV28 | TGTGCCAGCAGCCCCATGACCTACGAGCAGTACTTC | CASSPMTYEQYF
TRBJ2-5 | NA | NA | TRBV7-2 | TGTGCCAGCAGCTTAGGTTCCATACGGACCCAGTACTTC | CASSLGSIRTQYF
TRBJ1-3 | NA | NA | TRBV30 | TGTGCCTGGAGAGAAATGGGTGGCTCTGGAAACACCATATATTTT | CAWREMGGSGNTIYF
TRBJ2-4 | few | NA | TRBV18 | TGTGCCAGCTCACCAAGGGGAGGTAGTAACATTCAGTACTTC | CASSPRGGSNIQYF
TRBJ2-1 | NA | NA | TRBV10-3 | TGTGCCATCAGTGAGGCGCTAGGGAGCTCCTACAATGAGCAGTTCTTC | CAISEALGSSYNEQFF
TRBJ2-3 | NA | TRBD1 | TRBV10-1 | TGCGCCAGCAGTGAAGGGGGCGCGACAGATACGCAGTATTTT | CASSEGGATDTQYF
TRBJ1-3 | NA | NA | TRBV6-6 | TGTGCCAGCAGTTACGTCCGGGTTAAGGGAAACACCATATATTTT | CASSYVRVKGNTIYF
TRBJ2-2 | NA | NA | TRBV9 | TGTGCCAGCAGCGTGGGAGGAGGGGGCATCACCGGGGAGCTGTTTTTT | CASSVGGGGITGELFF
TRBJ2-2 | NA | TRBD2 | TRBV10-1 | TGCGCCAGCAGTCGGGGGACTAGCGGTAGTAACGGGGAGCTGTTTTTT | CASSRGTSGSNGELFF
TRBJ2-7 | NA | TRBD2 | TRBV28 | TGTGCCAGCAGTTTATGGAAAGGGACTAGCGGGAGGCACGAGCAGTACTTC | CASSLWKGTSGRHEQYF
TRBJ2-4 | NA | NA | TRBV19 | TGTGCCAGTAGGAGTGGGAGTCTGGCCAAAAACATTCAGTACTTC | CASRSGSLAKNIQYF